This record covers a single TCR beta chain. Its matching antigen is unknown. CDR3 length equals 14 residues. CDR1 is GTSNPN, CDR2 SVGIG, per germline (reference sequence). Trimming removed 4 bases from V and 4 bases from J, with 13 bases in between. The PCR employed 60 Vbeta primers together with 13 Jbeta primers. TCRdb's copy holds only in-frame clones and misses some; the assay was immunoSEQ multiplex PCR. The table includes about 180,000 clones, under 80% detected once. These data come from a study of cytomegalovirus exposure and HLA in healthy donors. Overall study results and limits: Many donors carried some public TCRs, although rarity characterized most TCR sequences. Associated with cytomegalovirus, according to the listing, were about 160 TCR beta chains.

This chain connects TRBV30 to TRBJ1-4, with D possibly being TRBD1 (5 bases). Sample: PBMCs. The receptor comes from a woman aged 45-59 years in good health and CMV-seropositive. DNA of the CDR3: TGTGCCTGGACCGGAGCAGGGATTAATGAAAAACTGTTTTTT. Protein: CAWTGAGINEKLFF.